The clone carrying this T cell receptor beta chain turned up a few times. Its antigen is not known. The data derive from a study of PD-1 blockade in classical Hodgkin lymphoma. Overall study context: Nivolumab dosing for patients was 3 mg/kg, administered intravenously every 2 weeks. The study, taken as a whole, reports: Newly diagnosed patients were reported to exhibit reduced baseline TCR diversity relative to healthy donors. Factors driving the repertoire differences, possibly disease activity or prior therapy, remain undefined.

Exposure to brentuximab vedotin varied, and each patient had relapsed following autologous stem cell transplantation. Patients reached a best response of complete response, partial response or progressive disease. With 0 bases clipped from V and 14 bases from J, the junction kept 8 bases outside the gene matches. This CDR3 comprises 14 residues. The germline V gene has CDR1 SGHTA and CDR2 FQGNSA. The table came from immunoSEQ multiplex PCR; TCRdb's copy has only in-frame clones and leaves some out. The sample carries approximately 90,000 clones, about nine tenths recorded once. The chain couples TRBV7-2 to TRBJ2-1; 9 bases align to TRBD2. The sequences come from peripheral blood mononuclear cells (PBMCs), collected before the second cycle of nivolumab. The receptor comes from a human donor with classical Hodgkin lymphoma. The CDR3: CASSLALSGSLKFF. DNA of the CDR3: TGTGCCAGCAGCTTAGCTCTTAGCGGGAGCCTTAAGTTCTTC.